Described below is a single TCR beta chain sequence and its context. Its antigen is not identified. This sample was taken from a study of blood T cells in healthy people across ages. Germline loops: CDR1 SGDLS, CDR2 YYNGEE. CDR3 length: 15 residues. J was trimmed by 6 bases and V by 2 bases; bases with no gene match: 8. Study-level findings and limits: Diversity estimated from one million T cells was considered an underestimate. With age, beta diversity per million T cells declined roughly linearly, significantly by 30 to 40.

Primers used in a second PCR of roughly 7 to 11 cycles were a sample-barcoded 5' primer and a J-beta primer mix. TCRdb independently ran MiXCR on the 5' RACE reads; one entry per CDR3 protein. The sample shows about 510,000 distinct CDR3 sequences, about 27% of them seen only once. This same sample was also taken into another study, of T cells of mothers and their children. As reported in that work: cDNA was synthesized from all extracted RNA at roughly 1.5 ug per reaction. The overlap seen between related mothers and children slightly exceeded that of unrelated pairs, though not significantly.

The rearrangement links TRBV9 to TRBJ2-1, with 7 bases matching TRBD1. Sequencing was done on a sample of blood. This receptor was obtained from a boy aged 2 to 10 in good health. CDR3 amino acids: CASSVAPGGPNEQFF. The CDR3 nucleotides read TGTGCCAGCAGCGTCGCCCCAGGGGGACCCAATGAGCAGTTCTTC.